One sample yielded the 3 T cell receptor beta chains listed below, sequenced in a study of regulatory T cells in long-lasting Graves disease. Time point defined: newly diagnosed GD, antithyroid drugs for less than 3 months. PBMCs were the source of the RNA used for TCR sequencing. Arm-PCR of CDR3 regions with iRepertoire HTBI primers generated TCR beta libraries. MiXCR, run by TCRdb on the multiplex PCR reads, gives a single entry per CDR3 protein. Of a few hundred thousand distinct CDR3 sequences listed, over 14% were seen once; the top ten hold about 8%. These data also featured in a second study, about T cells in Graves' hyperthyroidism and ophthalmopathy.

Sequencing was performed on peripheral blood mononuclear cells (PBMCs), taken at new diagnosis, from a patient treated with antithyroid drugs. Receptors were obtained from a middle-aged woman with Graves disease.

This clonotype has only a few counts. The chain has TRBV6-1 and TRBJ2-4; TRBD2 matches 12 bases. V lost 11 bases to trimming and J lost 1 base; unmatched junction nucleotides: 18. Germline-derived CDR1 and CDR2 are MNHNS and SASEGT. The CDR3 is 19 amino acids. CDR3 sequence (DNA): TGTGCCGCGACCCCACCGGGACTAGCGGGTCCTGGGGCCAAAAACATTCAGTACTTC. Its translation: CAATPPGLAGPGAKNIQYF.

This clonotype was counted at least ten times. One end of the junction fails to match germline, which may point to a read error. The chain joins TRBV5-1 to TRBJ2-2, with a possible D match to TRBD1 (6 bases). The CDR3 has 15 amino acids. CDR1 is SGHRS, CDR2 YFSETQ, per germline. CDR3 amino acids: CASSLAGAKTGELFF. The CDR3 DNA reads TGCGCCAGCAGCTTGGCAGGGGCGAAGACCGGGGAGCTGTTTTTT.

This clonotype turned up a few times. This chain uses TRBV28 with TRBJ2-4; 12 nucleotides match TRBD2. The V segment lost 1 base and the J segment 3 bases; nucleotides outside the gene matches: 7. This CDR3 comprises 18 residues. Germline V gene lookup returns CDR1 MDHEN and CDR2 SYDVKM. The CDR3 region is CASSLSSGRAGVKNIQYF. The CDR3 DNA is TGTGCCAGCAGTTTATCTAGCGGGAGGGCCGGTGTCAAAAACATTCAGTACTTC.